These T cell receptor beta chains were read from a single sample in a study of cytomegalovirus exposure and HLA in healthy donors. TCRdb keeps only in-frame clones here, not all; method: immunoSEQ multiplex PCR. The sample contains approximately 150,000 clones, more than 60% of which appear only once. Sequencing was done on a sample of PBMCs. The receptor source for this set is a male donor in good health and CMV-seronegative. Both conserved end residues are part of each CDR3. The D gene is left open where the match is weak. Not every row has a clone size; where given, it reads once, few, many or a size class.

D gene	V gene	clone size	J gene	CDR3 protein	CDR3 DNA
NA	TRBV2	NA	TRBJ2-7	CASNRDSYEQYF	TGTGCCAGCAACAGGGACTCCTACGAGCAGTACTTC
TRBD2	TRBV6-5	NA	TRBJ2-1	CASSYTSVSYNEQFF	TGTGCCAGCAGTTATACTAGCGTCTCCTACAATGAGCAGTTCTTC
NA	TRBV30	NA	TRBJ2-5	CAWSVKGGRETQYF	TGTGCCTGGAGTGTGAAGGGGGGGAGGGAGACCCAGTACTTC
NA	TRBV6-6	NA	TRBJ2-3	CATEAWASTDTQYF	TGTGCCACAGAAGCCTGGGCTAGCACAGATACGCAGTATTTT
NA	TRBV6-5	NA	TRBJ2-7	CASSVVTGLEQYF	TGTGCCAGCAGCGTAGTAACAGGGCTCGAGCAGTACTTC
NA	TRBV7-3	many	TRBJ1-1	CASSPGPNTEAFF	TGTGCCAGCAGCCCGGGTCCTAACACTGAAGCTTTCTTT
NA	TRBV6-1	NA	TRBJ1-5	CASSEVGHTHQPQHF	TGTGCCAGCAGTGAAGTGGGACACACTCATCAGCCCCAGCATTTT
TRBD2	TRBV6-5	NA	TRBJ2-5	CASSYSTSGGETQYF	TGTGCCAGCAGTTACTCGACTAGCGGAGGGGAGACCCAGTACTTC
NA	TRBV6-5	NA	TRBJ2-7	CASSYSLFHEQYF	TGTGCCAGCAGTTACTCCCTATTTCACGAGCAGTACTTC
TRBD1	TRBV27	once	TRBJ2-5	CASRQQGALETQYF	TGTGCCAGCAGACAGCAGGGGGCGCTAGAGACCCAGTACTTC
TRBD1	TRBV6-1	NA	TRBJ2-2	CASVWDRAGELFF	TGTGCCAGCGTTTGGGACAGGGCCGGGGAGCTGTTTTTT
NA	TRBV5-1	NA	TRBJ2-5	CASSLGSGIQETQYF	TGCGCCAGCAGCTTGGGTTCGGGGATCCAAGAGACCCAGTACTTC
TRBD2	TRBV5-4	NA	TRBJ2-7	CASSLDPSGSYEQYF	TGTGCCAGCAGCTTGGATCCTAGCGGATCCTACGAGCAGTACTTC
TRBD1	TRBV28	NA	TRBJ1-1	CATLRTGNTEAFF	TGTGCCACCCTCAGGACAGGGAACACTGAAGCTTTCTTT
NA	TRBV5-4	NA	TRBJ1-1	CASSLDWANTEAFF	TGTGCCAGCAGCTTGGACTGGGCCAACACTGAAGCTTTCTTT
TRBD2	TRBV5-4	few	TRBJ2-5	CASSLRLAGLARETQYF	TGTGCCAGCAGCTTGCGGCTTGCGGGACTAGCGAGAGAGACCCAGTACTTC
NA	TRBV18	NA	TRBJ2-1	CASSPTQEAAGEQFF	TGTGCCAGCTCACCAACCCAGGAGGCCGCGGGTGAGCAGTTCTTC
NA	TRBV7-9	NA	TRBJ2-5	CASSPWGERETQYF	TGTGCCAGCAGCCCATGGGGGGAGCGAGAGACCCAGTACTTC
TRBD1	TRBV6-1	NA	TRBJ2-7	CASSEKGQGYEQYF	TGTGCCAGCAGTGAAAAGGGACAGGGCTACGAGCAGTACTTC
NA	TRBV25-1	few	TRBJ1-2	CASSGQGHGYTF	TGTGCCAGCAGTGGCCAGGGTCATGGCTACACCTTC
TRBD1	TRBV19	NA	TRBJ2-7	CASSPFGQGETYEQYF	TGTGCCAGTAGTCCTTTCGGACAGGGGGAGACCTACGAGCAGTACTTC
NA	TRBV10-3	NA	TRBJ2-7	CAISEPGAKRRGEQYF	TGTGCCATCAGTGAGCCAGGGGCCAAAAGAAGGGGCGAGCAGTACTTC
NA	TRBV9	NA	TRBJ2-2	CASSVLGAGELFF	TGTGCCAGCAGCGTACTCGGGGCCGGGGAGCTGTTTTTT
TRBD2	TRBV28	NA	TRBJ2-5	CASRPRLAGRGETQYF	TGTGCCAGCAGGCCTCGACTAGCGGGAAGGGGAGAGACCCAGTACTTC
TRBD1	TRBV27	NA	TRBJ1-4	CASSLQGANEKLFF	TGTGCCAGCAGTTTACAGGGGGCTAATGAAAAACTGTTTTTT
NA	TRBV14	NA	TRBJ1-1	CASSPDPIRANTEAFF	TGTGCCAGCAGCCCCGACCCCATCAGGGCTAACACTGAAGCTTTCTTT
TRBD2	TRBV15	NA	TRBJ2-6	CATSRDGLIGTKAGANVLTF	TGTGCCACCAGCAGAGATGGGCTCATAGGGACTAAGGCTGGGGCCAACGTCCTGACTTTC
NA	TRBV6-5	NA	TRBJ1-2	CASSWGERGGYTF	TGTGCCAGCAGTTGGGGGGAGAGAGGTGGCTACACCTTC
NA	TRBV21-1	once	TRBJ2-7	CARPGQGSYEQYF	TGTGCCAGGCCTGGACAGGGCTCCTACGAGCAGTACTTC
NA	TRBV7-9	NA	TRBJ1-4	CASSSRPGLRNEKLFF	TGTGCCAGCAGCTCAAGACCGGGTCTGAGGAATGAAAAACTGTTTTTT
NA	TRBV6-1	NA	TRBJ1-1	CASSEALGATEAFF	TGTGCCAGCAGTGAAGCTCTGGGGGCCACTGAAGCTTTCTTT
NA	TRBV4-2	NA	TRBJ1-1	CASSQRLAQAGSEAFF	TGTGCCAGCAGCCAAAGACTGGCACAAGCGGGGTCTGAAGCTTTCTTT
TRBD1	TRBV19	NA	TRBJ2-7	CASSRTGGDEQYF	TGTGCCAGTAGCAGGACAGGGGGCGACGAGCAGTACTTC
NA	TRBV27	NA	TRBJ1-1	CASGTILGTEAFF	TGTGCCAGCGGAACTATACTGGGTACTGAAGCTTTCTTT
NA	TRBV6-6	few	TRBJ2-6	CASSYSLSSPNVLTF	TGTGCCAGCAGTTACTCTCTGAGCTCTCCCAACGTCCTGACTTTC
NA	TRBV7-6	once	TRBJ1-6	CASSLSGVYNSPLHF	TGTGCCAGCAGCTTGTCCGGGGTTTATAATTCACCCCTCCACTTT
TRBD1	TRBV7-9	NA	TRBJ2-5	CASSLAGTVGTQYF	TGTGCCAGCAGCTTAGCCGGGACAGTTGGGACCCAGTACTTC
NA	TRBV11-3	NA	TRBJ2-7	CASSLGRAGSGEQYF	TGTGCCAGCAGCTTAGGCCGAGCGGGTTCGGGAGAGCAGTACTTC
NA	TRBV5-6	NA	TRBJ1-1	CASSPLDSMNTEAFF	TGTGCCAGCAGTCCATTGGACAGCATGAACACTGAAGCTTTCTTT
TRBD1	TRBV6-5	NA	TRBJ1-5	CASSYGRGLNQPQHF	TGTGCCAGCAGTTACGGTAGGGGGCTCAATCAGCCCCAGCATTTT
NA	TRBV5-1	NA	TRBJ2-6	CASSLAPRTGANVLTF	TGCGCCAGCAGCTTGGCCCCCAGGACTGGGGCCAACGTCCTGACTTTC
TRBD1	TRBV7-6	NA	TRBJ1-1	CASSSMTGFEAFF	TGTGCCAGCAGCTCGATGACAGGGTTTGAAGCTTTCTTT
TRBD2	TRBV27	NA	TRBJ2-7	CASSRPTSNSYEQYF	TGTGCCAGCAGTAGACCGACTAGCAACTCCTACGAGCAGTACTTC
NA	TRBV19	once	TRBJ2-3	CASSPRGTDTQYF	TGTGCCAGTAGTCCCCGGGGAACAGATACGCAGTATTTT
TRBD1	TRBV2	NA	TRBJ2-3	CASRRVGTGNPTDTQYF	TGTGCCAGCAGGCGTGTAGGGACAGGGAACCCCACAGATACGCAGTATTTT
NA	TRBV11-2	few	TRBJ2-1	CASSPNRVRAGEQFF	TGTGCCAGCAGCCCTAACAGGGTTAGGGCTGGTGAGCAGTTCTTC
NA	TRBV30	NA	TRBJ2-3	CAWGNSDTQYF	TGTGCCTGGGGTAACTCTGATACGCAGTATTTT
NA	TRBV5-4	NA	TRBJ2-7	CASSTGQGREQYF	TGTGCCAGCAGCACAGGGCAGGGACGGGAGCAGTACTTC